Given below is one T cell receptor (beta chain) in context. Its antigen is currently unknown. The sample belongs to a study of T cell repertoires in cytomegalovirus infection. Looking at the study overall: CMV epitopes in the study were HLA-C-restricted (recently identified) and HLA-B-restricted (well studied).

One entry per CDR3 protein results from TCRdb running MiXCR on the reads. Among about half a million distinct CDR3 sequences listed, more than 30% were seen once. The CDR3 runs 13 residues. From germline, CDR1 is SGHVS and CDR2 FNYEAQ. V lost 3 bases and J 8 bases, leaving 11 bases between the germline ends. The TCR sequence derives from a human donor in good health (CMV status not recorded). Some clones in this sample may be carry-over from other donors' samples. Sequencing was performed on cultured PBMCs, taken from culture after CMV antigen stimulation. The V and J genes are TRBV7-6 and TRBJ2-1; no reliable D call. The CDR3 DNA reads TGTGCCAGCAGCTTCACCGGAGCCCATGAGCAGTTCTTC. Amino acids: CASSFTGAHEQFF.